This passage covers 3 T cell receptor beta chains from one sample sequenced in a study of blood T cell repertoires in COVID-19. Here immunoSEQ multiplex PCR was the method, and the copy in TCRdb shows in-frame clones only, minus some. Here the sample spans 350,000 to 450,000 clones, 80% to 90% being singletons. The sequencing input was peripheral blood. The receptors shown here come from a man in his forties with acute or convalescent COVID-19.

V is TRBV28 and J is TRBJ1-2; no definite D call. In germline, CDR1 is MDHEN, CDR2 SYDVKM. The CDR3 extends over 14 amino acids. CDR3 in amino acids: CATSEHHLTGGYTF. CDR3 sequence (DNA): TGTGCTACCTCCGAGCACCACCTAACGGGGGGCTACACCTTC.

The J gene is TRBJ2-2, the V gene TRBV5-1; possibly TRBD2 for D (6 bases). The CDR3 sequence is 15 residues long. The V end lost 5 bases, the J end lost 3 bases, and 14 bases lay between the germline ends. Germline V gene data show CDR1 as SGHRS and CDR2 as YFSETQ. The CDR3, as DNA: TGCGCCAGCAGACAATCCACGGGGGACACCGGGGAGCTGTTTTTT. This gives the protein CASRQSTGDTGELFF.

The V gene is TRBV4-1, the J gene TRBJ2-7; possible D gene TRBD1, 6 bases. V lost 4 bases to trimming and J lost 9 bases, with 31 bases between them. This CDR3 has 18 amino acids. Germline CDR1 reads MGHRA; CDR2 reads YSYEKL. Written as DNA, the CDR3 is TGCGCCAGCAGCCGGATCGGACAGACAGAGGGGGAGAACGTGAGGCAGTACTTC. Protein: CASSRIGQTEGENVRQYF.